What follows is one T cell receptor (beta chain) and its context. Its antigen is currently unknown. cDNA libraries for TRB were generated by 5' RACE incorporating UMI labels. TCRdb re-called the 5' RACE reads and gives one entry per CDR3 protein, without DNA. The listing contains nearly 110,000 distinct CDR3 sequences. The record originates from a study of CXCR3-negative and CXCR3-positive naive CD8 T cells. Study conclusions and caveats: Across naive subsets, surface CD5 expression was comparable, and TCR strength was inferred from properties of the TRB CDR3. More hydrophobic TRB CDR3s occurred in CXCR3-positive than in CXCR3-negative naive cells. Diversity proved comparably high across both naive subsets and much lower in memory CD8+ cells.

Triplicate approximately 300,000-cell sorts were made of each CD8+ T cell subset. Cells classed as naive CD8+ T cells were CD45RO-CCR7+CD27+CD95-. This CDR3 spans 12 amino acids. The sample taken for sequencing was naive CXCR3+ CD8+ T cells from blood. The subset: CD45RO-CCR7+CD27+CD95- naive CD8+ T cells expressing CXCR3 (TNR3+). This chain links TRBV12-3 or TRBV12-4 with TRBJ2-5; there is no DNA to check the TCRdb D call of TRBD1. The sequence derives from a human donor in good health. Some clones in this sample may be carry-over from other donors' samples. CDR3 in amino acids: CASGTGQETQYF.